Only one count was recorded for the clone carrying this TCR beta chain. Its antigen remains unknown. These data are taken from a study of shared clonotypes between healthy human individuals. Study-wide results and caveats: Roughly 5% of naive CD4 clonotypes were shared across several donors.

Each replicate PCR on the sorted subsets used around 200 ng DNA (around 30,000 T cell genomes). Repertoires were generated with immunoSEQ multiplex PCR, while TCRdb's copy carries only in-frame clones and drops some. The sample contains about 2.3 million clones, around 93% of which appear only once. The trim removed 1 base at V and 3 bases at J, leaving 4 bases unmatched. CDR1 is SEHNR, CDR2 FQNEAQ, per germline (reference sequence). The CDR3 is 16 residues long. Material for sequencing was naive CD4+ T cells from PBMCs. As to subset: CD45RA+ positively selected. The chain employs TRBV7-9 and TRBJ2-1; 9 bases are shared with TRBD2. This TCR derives from a man younger than 30 in good health. Some clones in this sample may be carry-over from other donors' samples. DNA for the CDR3: TGTGCCAGCAGCTTAGTTTCTAGCGGGGACTACAATGAGCAGTTCTTC. Translation gives CASSLVSSGDYNEQFF.